This TCR beta chain was captured in a study of blood T cells in healthy people across ages. General observations from the study: Per-million-T-cell TCR beta diversity fell roughly linearly with age.

This clonotype has just a few counts. Its target is not known. There are 15 residues in the CDR3. Trimming removed 1 base from V and 6 bases from J, with 13 bases in between. The germline V gene has CDR1 MGHRA and CDR2 YSYEKL. Together with a sample-barcoded 5' primer, a J-beta primer mix was included in a second PCR lasting about 7 to 11 cycles. TCRdb fed the 5' RACE reads into MiXCR, producing one record per CDR3 protein. Here the sample spans 540,000 or so distinct CDR3 sequences, more than 45% being singletons. The gene calls are TRBV4-1 and TRBJ1-5, with a tentative D call TRBD1 (5 bases). This TCR was sampled from a man of 80 years or more in good health. The sequenced sample consisted of blood. CDR3 DNA sequence: TGCGCCAGCAGCCAAGCACAAGGGACCCCTCAGCCCCAGCATTTT. This codes for CASSQAQGTPQPQHF.